Described below is a single T cell receptor beta chain sequence and its context. Using immunoSEQ multiplex PCR, the repertoire was profiled, and TCRdb retains in-frame clones only, with some absent. The sample lists a few hundred thousand clones, less than 90% seen once, with about an eighth in the top ten. The data originate from a study of blood T cell repertoires in COVID-19. Study details: Some COVID-19 samples were acute and others convalescent; all came from the United States, Italy and Spain. Sources were T cells, B-cell-depleted T cells, or PBMCs; the material itself was cDNA or gDNA.

The CDR3 totals 13 residues. Unmatched junction bases numbered 7, after V lost 10 bases and J lost 2 bases. Germline loops: CDR1 SNHLY, CDR2 FYNNEI. This TCR was recovered from a woman aged 70-85 years with COVID-19, enrolled during active disease. The sample was peripheral blood. This chain connects TRBV2 to TRBJ2-7, with 8 bases aligning to TRBD1. The CDR3 sequence is CATDRGATYEQYF. CDR3 nucleotide sequence: TGTGCCACCGACAGGGGCGCAACCTACGAGCAGTACTTC.